Below are 5 T cell receptor beta chains sequenced from a single sample in a study of long-term antiretroviral therapy in people with HIV. Survey level was the resolution at which the v3.0 immunoSEQ assay ran. Assay: immunoSEQ multiplex PCR; the TCRdb copy retains only in-frame clones and omits some. The data hold tens of thousands of clones, with 75% to 90% observed a single time. Sequencing used unsorted PBMCs, obtained 1 year after starting antiretroviral therapy. The receptors derive from a man aged 18 to 35 with HIV.

CDR3 in amino acids: CASSLLAGTEAFF. The CDR3, as DNA: TGTGCCAGCAGTTTATTGGCAGGCACTGAAGCTTTCTTT. The chain employs TRBV27 and TRBJ1-1; D is ambiguous. Germline loops: CDR1 MNHEY, CDR2 SMNVEV (reference sequence). The CDR3 loop spans 13 amino acids. Trimming took 1 base from V and 4 from J, leaving 7 bases between them.

The chain couples TRBV7-6 to TRBJ2-2; possibly TRBD1 for D (6 bases). The V gene lost 3 bases and the J gene lost 2 bases, with 16 bases spanning the gap. The CDR3 is 17 amino acids. CDR1 and CDR2 (germline): SGHVS, FNYEAQ. The CDR3 spells CASSFAPPGTNTGELFF. The CDR3 DNA reads TGTGCCAGCAGCTTCGCGCCGCCGGGGACAAACACCGGGGAGCTGTTTTTT. Full variable domain (outside the CDR3, taken from reference TRBV7-6 and TRBJ2-2): GAGVSQSPRYKVTKRGQDVALRCDPISGHVSLYWYRQALGQGPEFLTYFNYEAQQDKSGLPNDRFSAERPEGSISTLTIQRTEQRDSAMYRCASSFAPPGTNTGELFFGEGSRLTVL.

The V gene is TRBV2, the J gene TRBJ1-1; D is unresolved. Germline V gives CDR1 SNHLY, CDR2 FYNNEI. CDR3 size: 16 residues. V was cut by 3 bases and J by 1 base, with 15 bases left in between. The chain's CDR3 is CASSDEESGENTEAFF. Written as DNA, the CDR3 is TGTGCCAGCAGTGATGAAGAGTCAGGTGAGAACACTGAAGCTTTCTTT.

The V call is TRBV19, the J call TRBJ1-2; D is undetermined. V was pared by 6 bases and J by 5 bases, with 13 bases between. Germline CDR1 is LNHDA and CDR2 is SQIVND (reference sequence). This CDR3 comprises 13 residues. This chain's CDR3 is CASSLRSWYGYTF. The CDR3 nucleotides are TGTGCCAGTAGCTTAAGGTCGTGGTATGGCTACACCTTC.

The gene calls are TRBV12-5 and TRBJ1-1, with D hard to call. The V gene's germline CDR1 is LGHNT and CDR2 FRNRAP. The CDR3 is 11 amino acids. V was clipped by 9 bases and J by 1 base, with 6 bases between them. The CDR3 DNA sequence: TGTGCTAGCGCAGAGAACACTGAAGCTTTCTTT. Encoded protein: CASAENTEAFF.